The TCR beta chain under discussion was sequenced for a study of T cells in Graves' hyperthyroidism and ophthalmopathy. Broader study findings: In validation, the model predicted ophthalmopathy. These predictions came a median about 6.2 months before onset.

The source material, RNA transcripts, was used to amplify TCR beta CDR3 regions. HTBI primers were employed in a first-round RT-PCR of the TCR CDR3. MiXCR was run by TCRdb on the multiplex PCR reads, yielding one entry per CDR3 protein. The sample has around 250,000 distinct CDR3 sequences; roughly 15% are singletons. This clonotype was seen ten or more times. Its antigen is undetermined. Hyperthyroidism was newly diagnosed in patients aged 18 to 65 (duration under 2 months). A patient was excluded if there was uncontrolled infection, other autoimmune disease, pregnancy or lactation. CDR3 length: 15 residues. V was shortened by 3 bases and J by 1 base, with 12 bases between the two germline ends.

This clonotype was sampled from a woman in her 40s with Graves' hyperthyroidism that later progressed to Graves' ophthalmopathy. V and J are TRBV12-3 or TRBV12-4 and TRBJ1-1; the D is unclear. The specimen sequenced was blood. This CDR3 is CASSLLGWGNTEAFF. The CDR3 coding sequence is TGTGCCAGCAGTTTGTTAGGGTGGGGGAACACTGAAGCTTTCTTT.